Presented here are 17 T cell receptor beta chains from one specimen sequenced in a study of cytomegalovirus exposure and HLA in healthy donors. It was with 60 Vbeta and 13 Jbeta primers that the PCR ran. Data came from immunoSEQ multiplex PCR; TCRdb stores just in-frame clones and leaves some out. The sample holds some 160,000 clones; about 85% are singletons and the top ten take approximately 2.5%. What was sequenced was PBMCs. The receptors come from a man younger than 45 in good health and CMV-seropositive.

This clone appeared a few times. The sample has other DNA sequences that encode this CDR3 too. The rearrangement joins TRBV5-1 to TRBJ2-5; 10 nucleotides match TRBD2. The germline V gene encodes CDR1 SGHRS and CDR2 YFSETQ. J lost 1 base, V lost 0 bases, and 0 bases had no gene match. The length of the CDR3 is 15 residues. CDR3 sequence: CASSLGLAGQETQYF. Written as DNA, the CDR3 is TGCGCCAGCAGCTTGGGACTAGCGGGCCAAGAGACCCAGTACTTC.

V and J are TRBV25-1 and TRBJ1-3, with a weak D call TRBD1 (6 bases). V was pared by 3 bases and J by 2 bases, with 8 bases between. Looked up from germline, CDR1 is MGHDK and CDR2 is SYGVNS. The CDR3 totals 14 residues. The DNA of the CDR3 is TGTGCCAGCAGTGAGCCAGGGGCTGGAAACACCATATATTTT. Protein product: CASSEPGAGNTIYF.

V and J are TRBV11-2 and TRBJ2-2; 7 positions match TRBD2. The ends lost 2 bases at V and 0 bases at J; junction bases unmatched: 6. Looked up from germline, CDR1 is SGHAT and CDR2 is FQNNGV. The CDR3 runs 17 residues. The CDR3 region has the DNA TGTGCCAGCAGCTTATGGAGCGGGGCCGCGAACACCGGGGAGCTGTTTTTT. Translation gives CASSLWSGAANTGELFF. The whole variable domain, filled in from reference TRBV11-2 and TRBJ2-2, reads EAGVAQSPRYKIIEKRQSVAFWCNPISGHATLYWYQQILGQGPKLLIQFQNNGVVDDSQLPKDRFSAERLKGVDSTLKIQPAKLEDSAVYLCASSLWSGAANTGELFFGEGSRLTVL.

V usage is TRBV11-2 and J usage is TRBJ1-1; weak D call: TRBD1 (5 bases). Looked up from germline, CDR1 is SGHAT and CDR2 is FQNNGV. V was pared by 1 base and J by 4 bases, with 13 bases between. The CDR3 extends over 15 amino acids. CDR3 residues: CASSLARGQGTEAFF. The CDR3 region has the DNA TGTGCCAGCAGCTTAGCTCGCGGCCAGGGCACTGAAGCTTTCTTT.

This chain connects TRBV7-2 to TRBJ2-1; TRBD2 is a possible D gene (5 bases). The V and J ends lost 4 bases and 4 bases respectively, with 17 bases between them. The CDR3 is 16 residues long. Germline CDR1 and CDR2: SGHTA and FQGNSA. The DNA of the CDR3 is TGTGCCAGCAGCTCCCTAGTGGGGAGAAGTTACAATGAGCAGTTCTTC. Translating it yields CASSSLVGRSYNEQFF.

This rearrangement joins TRBV5-1 to TRBJ1-2; the match to TRBD1 covers 9 bases. The trim removed 3 bases at V and 7 bases at J, leaving 10 bases unmatched. Germline loops: CDR1 SGHRS, CDR2 YFSETQ. The CDR3 contains 15 residues. CDR3 nucleotides: TGCGCCAGCAGCTCCTTAATAGGACAGGGGTCTGGCTACACCTTC. Translated: CASSSLIGQGSGYTF.

This clone was recorded a few times. One end of the junction varies from germline; a read error may be responsible. The chain uses TRBV7-9 and TRBJ2-3; perhaps TRBD2 as D (5 bases). CDR1 and CDR2 (germline): SEHNR, FQNEAQ (reference sequence). This CDR3 contains 12 residues. This CDR3 is CSSSSDWDTQYF. CDR3 bases: TGTTCCAGCAGCTCGGACTGGGATACGCAGTATTTT.

This sequence joins TRBV11-2 and TRBJ1-1; TRBD1 agrees at 7 bases. This CDR3 is 16 amino acids long. Germline loops: CDR1 SGHAT, CDR2 FQNNGV. V lost 4 bases to trimming and J lost 4 bases; unmatched junction nucleotides: 12. As DNA, the CDR3 is TGTGCCAGCAGCTCTAGAAACAGGGGTGGAACCACTGAAGCTTTCTTT. Its protein is CASSSRNRGGTTEAFF.

The chain has TRBV11-3 and TRBJ2-2; D gene ambiguous. Germline V gene sequence: CDR1 SGHNT, CDR2 YENEEA. This CDR3 has 14 residues. V lost 2 bases and J lost 3, with 7 bases in between. The CDR3 sequence: CASSLLRHTGELFF. CDR3 DNA sequence: TGTGCCAGCAGCTTATTGCGGCACACCGGGGAGCTGTTTTTT. The complete variable domain, with remaining parts taken from reference TRBV11-3 and TRBJ2-2, reads EAGVVQSPRYKIIEKKQPVAFWCNPISGHNTLYWYLQNLGQGPELLIRYENEEAVDDSQLPKDRFSAERLKGVDSTLKIQPAELGDSAVYLCASSLLRHTGELFFGEGSRLTVL.

The chain combines TRBV29-1 with TRBJ1-4; D is possibly TRBD1 (5 bases). Trimming took 6 bases from V and 8 from J, leaving 13 bases between them. This CDR3 is built from 12 residues. Germline V CDR1 and CDR2: SQVTM, ANQGSEA. The CDR3 loop is CSVLRRDEKLFF. The CDR3 DNA follows: TGCAGCGTCCTTCGGAGGGACGAAAAACTGTTTTTT.

The chain combines TRBV10-1 with TRBJ2-3, with 10 bases that match TRBD2. V lost 2 bases, J lost 6 bases, and 5 bases stayed unmatched. The CDR3 contains 15 residues. Per the germline V gene, CDR1 is WNHNN and CDR2 is SYGVQD (reference sequence). Written as DNA, the CDR3 is TGCGCCAGCAGTGAGACTAGCGGGAAAGGGGATACGCAGTATTTT. Translated, it gives CASSETSGKGDTQYF.

The chain recombines TRBV7-3 with TRBJ2-5, with 7 positions matching TRBD2. J lost 5 bases, V lost 5 bases, and 5 bases had no gene match. The CDR3 totals 13 residues. CDR1 and CDR2 from the germline V gene are SGHTA and FQGTGA. The CDR3 region has the DNA TGTGCCAGCAGCCTGGGACTATTTGAGACCCAGTACTTC. Translated: CASSLGLFETQYF.

This clone was observed once. CDR3: CASSVDLGGTDTQYF. In DNA form, the CDR3 reads TGTGCCAGCAGCGTAGACCTAGGGGGCACAGATACGCAGTATTTT. This chain joins TRBV9 and TRBJ2-3; tentative D call: TRBD1 (5 bases). This CDR3 region has 15 residues. The V end lost 0 bases, the J end lost 1 base, and 9 bases lay between the germline ends. Looked up from germline, CDR1 is SGDLS and CDR2 is YYNGEE.

The chain uses TRBV2 and TRBJ2-3; D not resolved. The CDR3 loop spans 13 amino acids. Trimming removed 6 bases at V and 2 bases at J, with 9 bases between. Germline loops: CDR1 SNHLY, CDR2 FYNNEI. CDR3 loop: CASRTILTDTQYF. The CDR3 DNA reads as TGTGCCAGCAGGACAATCCTCACAGATACGCAGTATTTT.

The chain has TRBV9 and TRBJ1-5, with D unresolved. This CDR3 comprises 13 residues. From germline, CDR1 is SGDLS and CDR2 YYNGEE. Between the trimmed V and J ends, which lost 0 bases and 7 bases, there was a span of 8 bases. CDR3 residues: CASSVASGQPQHF. The CDR3, as DNA: TGTGCCAGCAGCGTAGCTAGTGGCCAGCCCCAGCATTTT.

The V call is TRBV7-3, the J call TRBJ2-1, with 11 bases matching TRBD2. V shed 5 bases and J 9 bases; nucleotides not matched to a gene: 9. The CDR3 consists of 15 residues. Germline V gene data show CDR1 as SGHTA and CDR2 as FQGTGA. The CDR3 protein is CASSLLAGVAGEQFF. The DNA of the CDR3 is TGTGCCAGCAGCCTACTAGCGGGAGTTGCCGGTGAGCAGTTCTTC.

This sequence joins TRBV9 and TRBJ2-2; D perhaps matches TRBD2 (6 bases). The CDR3 consists of 13 residues. The germline V and J ends were trimmed by 4 bases and 5 bases, with 9 bases remaining between them. In germline, CDR1 is SGDLS, CDR2 YYNGEE. The CDR3 spells CASSLGLTGELFF. The CDR3 DNA follows: TGTGCCAGCAGCTTGGGACTTACCGGGGAGCTGTTTTTT.